Following are 23 T cell receptor beta chains from one sample sequenced in a study of PD-1 blockade in classical Hodgkin lymphoma. Relapse after autologous stem cell transplantation occurred in every patient, and brentuximab vedotin exposure varied. Using immunoSEQ multiplex PCR, the repertoire was profiled, and TCRdb retains in-frame clones only, with some absent. The sample holds approximately 73,000 clones, 85% to 95% seen once. The sequencing used peripheral blood mononuclear cells (PBMCs), collected at baseline. Source of these receptors: a human donor with classical Hodgkin lymphoma.

V and J are TRBV4-3 and TRBJ2-7; 11 nucleotides agree with TRBD2. CDR3 length: 15 amino acids. With V trimmed by 2 bases and J by 6 bases, 6 bases remained unmatched. The germline gives CDR1 LGHNA, CDR2 YSLEER. This CDR3 reads CASSQIAGGPFEQYF. The CDR3 DNA sequence: TGCGCCAGCAGCCAAATAGCGGGAGGGCCTTTCGAGCAGTACTTC.

This sequence joins TRBV27 and TRBJ2-7, with 7 bases that match TRBD2. The CDR3 length is 13 residues. The V gene's germline CDR1 is MNHEY and CDR2 SMNVEV (reference sequence). The V and J ends lost 8 bases and 3 bases, in that order; junction bases with no gene match: 7. DNA for the CDR3: TGTGCCAGCGCCGCTAGCGGAGACTACGAGCAGTACTTC. As protein: CASAASGDYEQYF.

The chain has TRBV9 and TRBJ1-1; no definite D call. This CDR3 is built from 18 residues. CDR1 is SGDLS and CDR2 is YYNGEE in the germline V gene. The V end lost 4 bases, the J end lost 1 base, and 23 bases lay between the germline ends. CDR3 nucleotide sequence: TGTGCCAGCAGCCCAAGGGAAGGGTATCGATTCGAGAACACTGAAGCTTTCTTT. Its translation is CASSPREGYRFENTEAFF.

This clone is a singleton in its sample. The chain combines TRBV4-1 with TRBJ2-1, with a tentative D call TRBD2 (7 bases). This CDR3 region has 15 residues. Germline CDR1 and CDR2: MGHRA and YSYEKL. V was trimmed by 1 base and J by 6 bases, leaving 13 bases between them. In nucleotides, the CDR3 is TGCGCCAGCAGCCAAGGGGGGCGGGGGAGCAATGAGCAGTTCTTC. The encoded protein is CASSQGGRGSNEQFF.

This clone was detected once. The chain is built from TRBV6-5 and TRBJ2-3, with D uncertain. The V and J ends lost 5 bases and 2 bases respectively, with 11 bases between them. This CDR3 has 14 residues. In germline, CDR1 is MNHEY, CDR2 SVGAGI. The CDR3 sequence: CASSPWTSTDTQYF. The DNA of the CDR3 is TGTGCCAGCAGTCCCTGGACCTCCACAGATACGCAGTATTTT.

The chain combines TRBV28 with TRBJ1-2, with no clear D. CDR1 and CDR2 from the germline V gene are MDHEN and SYDVKM. Trimming pared 3 bases from V and 1 base from J, leaving 6 bases between. CDR3 size: 13 residues. The CDR3 DNA reads as TGTGCCAGCAGTTTTTCGCTTAACTATGGCTACACCTTC. It is translated as CASSFSLNYGYTF.

J is TRBJ2-7 and V is TRBV9; D gene ambiguous. V lost 1 base, J lost 0 bases, and 14 bases lay in between. CDR3 length: 16 amino acids. Germline-derived CDR1 and CDR2 are SGDLS and YYNGEE. The DNA of the CDR3 is TGTGCCAGCAGCGTATCTCGAGAGGAGCCCTCCTACGAGCAGTACTTC. Translated: CASSVSREEPSYEQYF. Complete variable domain (other parts from reference TRBV9 and TRBJ2-7): DSGVTQTPKHLITATGQRVTLRCSPRSGDLSVYWYQQSLDQGLQFLIQYYNGEERAKGNILERFSAQQFPDLHSELNLSSLELGDSALYFCASSVSREEPSYEQYFGPGTRLTVT.

V and J are TRBV9 and TRBJ2-1; D remains ambiguous. Germline lookup yields CDR1 SGDLS and CDR2 YYNGEE. V was shortened by 3 bases and J by 7 bases, with 11 bases between the two germline ends. The CDR3 spans 13 residues. CDR3 sequence: CASSAMVGNEQFF. For the CDR3, the DNA is TGTGCCAGCAGCGCCATGGTGGGTAATGAGCAGTTCTTC.

The rearrangement links TRBV12-1 to TRBJ2-7; TRBD1 is the table's D call and was not checked against the DNA. TRBV12-1 is marked as a pseudogene. There are 16 residues in the CDR3. The CDR3: CANPSLGTGVNYEQYF. CDR3 nucleotide sequence: TGTGCCAACCCATCTCTCGGGACAGGGGTAAACTACGAGCAGTACTTC.

The V and J genes are TRBV4-2 and TRBJ1-5; D not resolved. The V gene's germline CDR1 is LGHNA and CDR2 YNFKEQ. The CDR3 totals 16 residues. V lost 0 bases and J 0 bases, leaving 9 bases between the germline ends. The CDR3 DNA is TGTGCCAGCAGCCAAGATCCGCCGGATAGCAATCAGCCCCAGCATTTT. It encodes CASSQDPPDSNQPQHF.

This chain joins TRBV6-5 and TRBJ2-7, with 8 bases identical to TRBD2. J was trimmed by 3 bases and V by 6 bases; bases with no gene match: 7. CDR3 length: 14 residues. Germline CDR1 is MNHEY and CDR2 is SVGAGI. This chain's CDR3 is CASRIAREGYEQYF. CDR3 DNA: TGTGCCAGCAGAATAGCTCGGGAGGGCTACGAGCAGTACTTC.

The chain employs TRBV7-9 and TRBJ2-1; TRBD2 matches 8 bases. The CDR3 runs to 16 residues. Trimming cost V 5 bases and J 4 bases; bases outside gene matches: 10. Germline V gene sequence: CDR1 SEHNR, CDR2 FQNEAQ (reference sequence). CDR3 DNA sequence: TGTGCCAGCAGCGCCACTGGGCGGGAGGTTTACAATGAGCAGTTCTTC. Amino acids: CASSATGREVYNEQFF.

The rearrangement links TRBV5-1 to TRBJ1-3; TRBD1 matches at 8 bases. This CDR3 region has 16 residues. Losses at the gene ends were 0 bases for V and 0 bases for J; bases not matched to a gene: 2. Per germline, CDR1 SGHRS and CDR2 YFSETQ. CDR3 sequence reads: CASSLGQGNSGNTIYF. CDR3 nucleotides: TGCGCCAGCAGCTTGGGACAGGGGAACTCTGGAAACACCATATATTTT.

The V and J genes are TRBV9 and TRBJ2-3; D is ambiguous. V was trimmed by 4 bases and J by 3 bases, leaving 15 bases between them. The CDR3 has 15 residues. Germline lookup yields CDR1 SGDLS and CDR2 YYNGEE. This chain's CDR3 is CASSSQVEETDTQYF. The CDR3 DNA reads as TGTGCCAGCAGCTCCCAGGTTGAGGAGACAGATACGCAGTATTTT.

This clone was counted a single time. This chain links TRBV11-2 with TRBJ2-1, with D uncertain. V was trimmed by 0 bases and J by 3 bases, leaving 12 bases between them. CDR1 and CDR2 (germline): SGHAT, FQNNGV. The CDR3 has 16 amino acids. The CDR3 is CASSLDPLNLYNEQFF. Here the CDR3 DNA reads TGTGCCAGCAGCTTAGACCCACTGAACCTCTACAATGAGCAGTTCTTC.

The chain combines TRBV18 with TRBJ2-5; D not resolved. V lost 3 bases and J 5 bases, leaving 7 bases between the germline ends. The CDR3 covers 12 residues. Germline V lookup: CDR1 KGHSH, CDR2 LQKENI. The CDR3 sequence is CASSPYGETQYF. DNA for the CDR3: TGTGCCAGCTCACCTTATGGGGAGACCCAGTACTTC.

This chain joins TRBV4-1 and TRBJ2-1; 9 bases agree with TRBD2. Germline CDR1 reads MGHRA; CDR2 reads YSYEKL. With 0 bases clipped from V and 4 bases from J, the junction kept 7 bases outside the gene matches. The CDR3 spans 17 residues. CDR3 coding DNA: TGCGCCAGCAGCCAAGATCGTGATAGCGGGAGTTACAATGAGCAGTTCTTC. Translating it yields CASSQDRDSGSYNEQFF.

The chain links TRBV7-8 to TRBJ2-1; 10 nucleotides line up with TRBD2. Germline V gene data show CDR1 as SGHVS and CDR2 as FQNEAQ. Losses at the gene ends were 10 bases for V and 0 bases for J; bases not matched to a gene: 15. The CDR3 is 18 amino acids. The CDR3 region is CATVGTSAIASSYNEQFF. Here the CDR3 DNA reads TGTGCCACCGTGGGGACTAGCGCGATCGCGAGCTCCTACAATGAGCAGTTCTTC.

The J gene is TRBJ1-1, the V gene TRBV28, with unresolved D. The germline gives CDR1 MDHEN, CDR2 SYDVKM. Trimming shortened V by 3 bases and J by 3 bases, and 5 bases separated the two germline ends. The CDR3 covers 12 residues. The CDR3 loop is CASSFEDTEAFF. The CDR3 coding sequence is TGTGCCAGCAGTTTTGAAGACACTGAAGCTTTCTTT.

V gene TRBV25-1 combines with J gene TRBJ2-7, with 8 bases that match TRBD1. This CDR3 has 13 residues. Germline loops: CDR1 MGHDK, CDR2 SYGVNS. The V gene end was trimmed by 6 bases and the J gene end by 5 bases; junction bases not matched to a gene: 6. The CDR3 is CASRKTGADEQYF. Written as DNA, the CDR3 is TGTGCCAGCAGGAAGACAGGGGCCGACGAGCAGTACTTC.

The chain is built from TRBV6-1 and TRBJ2-1, with D unclear. In germline, CDR1 is MNHNS, CDR2 SASEGT. The V end was cut by 0 bases, the J end by 0 bases, with 9 bases between. The length of the CDR3 is 16 residues. CDR3: CASSEAWVSSYNEQFF. The DNA for the CDR3 is TGTGCCAGCAGTGAAGCATGGGTGAGCTCCTACAATGAGCAGTTCTTC.

The V gene is TRBV7-2, the J gene TRBJ1-1; tentatively, D is TRBD1 (5 bases). Germline lookup yields CDR1 SGHTA and CDR2 FQGNSA. There are 14 residues in the CDR3. Trimming stripped 1 base from V and 1 base from J, with 7 bases between. The CDR3 DNA sequence: TGTGCCAGCAGCTTAGATCAGGGGAACACTGAAGCTTTCTTT. The encoded protein is CASSLDQGNTEAFF.

V gene TRBV6-6 combines with J gene TRBJ1-2, with 7 bases lining up with TRBD1. This CDR3 spans 15 amino acids. Germline V CDR1 and CDR2: MNHNY, SVGAGI (reference sequence). Trimming at V came to 4 bases and at J to 8 bases, leaving 13 bases not matched to a gene. The CDR3 is CASSWAPTGKGGYTF. The CDR3 nucleotides are TGTGCCAGCAGTTGGGCCCCGACAGGGAAGGGCGGCTACACCTTC.